What follows are 15 T cell receptor beta chains derived from one specimen sequenced in a study of shared clonotypes between healthy human individuals. Profiled with immunoSEQ multiplex PCR; TCRdb holds only in-frame clones, not every one. The table includes roughly 2.2 million clones, 85% to 95% detected once. Material: naive CD4+ T cells from PBMCs. The subset was: CD45RA+ positively selected. The receptors derive from a man between 18 and 35 years old in good health. Some clones in this sample may be carry-over from other donors' samples.

The chain recombines TRBV6-1 with TRBJ2-5, with 13 bases that match TRBD2. The CDR3 is made up of 16 amino acids. The junction had 7 bases not matched to a gene; V was cut back by 4 bases and J by 5 bases. Germline CDR1 MNHNS, CDR2 SASEGT. CDR3 in DNA: TGTGCCAGCAGTGCGCGGACTAGCGGGAGCACGGAGACCCAGTACTTC. As protein: CASSARTSGSTETQYF.

V gene TRBV6-1 combines with J gene TRBJ1-1, with D hard to call. Germline V CDR1 and CDR2: MNHNS, SASEGT. The CDR3 spans 13 residues. Trimming took off 4 bases at V and 1 base at J, with 7 bases between the two ends. The CDR3 DNA reads as TGTGCCAGCAGTGGTTCGGGGAACACTGAAGCTTTCTTT. It yields the protein CASSGSGNTEAFF.

Here the CDR3 reads CSARSGNEQFF. DNA for the CDR3: TGCAGTGCAAGGAGCGGAAATGAGCAGTTCTTC. This rearrangement joins TRBV20-1 to TRBJ2-1, with D perhaps matching TRBD2 (5 bases). The CDR3 spans 11 residues. With 6 bases removed from V and 7 bases from J, the gap between germline ends came to 10 bases. Germline CDR1 is DFQATT and CDR2 is SNEGSKA (reference sequence).

V is TRBV27 and J is TRBJ1-5; D is uncertain. Germline lookup yields CDR1 MNHEY and CDR2 SMNVEV (reference sequence). The CDR3 length is 17 residues. Trimming removed 1 base at V and 1 base at J, with 14 bases between. The CDR3 nucleotides are TGTGCCAGCAGTTTATTTCCCCCGGGCGTAAGCAATCAGCCCCAGCATTTT. It translates to CASSLFPPGVSNQPQHF.

The V gene is TRBV28, the J gene TRBJ2-3; D may be TRBD1 or TRBD2 (6 bases each). The germline CDR1 and CDR2 sequences are MDHEN and SYDVKM. CDR3 length: 16 residues. Trimming took off 11 bases at V and 3 bases at J, with 24 bases between the two ends. The CDR3 reads CAGGGASAETTDTQYF. CDR3 DNA: TGTGCCGGGGGCGGGGCTAGCGCGGAAACTACAGATACGCAGTATTTT.

This chain uses TRBV30 with TRBJ1-2; D is uncertain. The CDR3 runs to 14 residues. The V end lost 1 base, the J end lost 7 bases, and 16 bases lay between the germline ends. In germline, CDR1 is GTSNPN, CDR2 SVGIG (reference sequence). The DNA of the CDR3 is TGTGCCTGGAGTGGGATTTCGACTAATCTTGGCTACACCTTC. Protein: CAWSGISTNLGYTF.

This clone was picked up one time. J is TRBJ2-2 and V is TRBV5-8; maybe TRBD2 (6 bases). This CDR3 contains 14 residues. Germline lookup yields CDR1 SGHTS and CDR2 YDEGEE. V was pared by 2 bases and J by 7 bases, with 12 bases between. Here the CDR3 DNA reads TGTGCCAGCAGCTTCCACCTAGCGAGCGGGGAGCTGTTTTTT. Translated, it gives CASSFHLASGELFF.

This clone was seen only a few times. The V and J genes are TRBV11-2 and TRBJ1-1, with unresolved D. Trimming removed 4 bases from V and 4 bases from J, with 13 bases in between. This CDR3 spans 14 amino acids. Germline V gene lookup returns CDR1 SGHAT and CDR2 FQNNGV. CDR3 region: CASSYLQTATEAFF. The CDR3 DNA reads TGTGCCAGCAGCTACCTACAAACGGCCACTGAAGCTTTCTTT.

This rearrangement joins TRBV7-9 to TRBJ2-1, with a possible D match to TRBD1 (5 bases). CDR1 and CDR2 (germline): SEHNR, FQNEAQ (reference sequence). V was clipped by 0 bases and J by 3 bases, with 12 bases between them. This CDR3 spans 16 amino acids. The CDR3 sequence: CASSLAETAFYNEQFF. CDR3 bases: TGTGCCAGCAGCTTAGCCGAGACAGCATTCTACAATGAGCAGTTCTTC.

Points on this clone: The same CDR3 also results from other DNA sequences found in this sample. The chain recombines TRBV5-6 with TRBJ1-1, with D uncertain. Germline-derived CDR1 and CDR2 are SGHDT and YYEEEE. The CDR3 length is 13 residues. The germline V and J ends were trimmed by 0 bases and 0 bases, with 3 bases remaining between them. CDR3 in amino acids: CASSLGLNTEAFF. CDR3 DNA sequence: TGTGCCAGCAGCTTGGGCTTGAACACTGAAGCTTTCTTT. Combining the CDR3 with reference TRBV5-6 and TRBJ1-1 gives the whole variable domain DAGVTQSPTHLIKTRGQQVTLRCSPKSGHDTVSWYQQALGQGPQFIFQYYEEEERQRGNFPDRFSGHQFPNYSSELNVNALLLGDSALYLCASSLGLNTEAFFGQGTRLTVV.

V and J are TRBV23-1 and TRBJ1-3; no clear D. TRBV23-1 is an ORF, with its function uncertain. V shed 10 bases and J shed 4 bases, with 8 bases lying between them. The CDR3 has 11 amino acids. The CDR3 region has the DNA TGCGCCAACCCGTTGGGAAACACCATATATTTT. It yields the protein CANPLGNTIYF.

The rearrangement uses TRBV2 and TRBJ2-1, with D tentatively TRBD1 or TRBD2 (5 bases each). The ends were cut back, 8 bases at V and 15 bases at J, with 23 bases in the middle. The CDR3 runs 13 residues. The germline V gene encodes CDR1 SNHLY and CDR2 FYNNEI. The CDR3 DNA sequence: TGTGCCAGCTTAAGGGACCGACTAAAGTCCTGGTTCTTC. This sequence encodes CASLRDRLKSWFF.

About this clone itself: Other DNA sequences in the same sample also yield this CDR3. V is TRBV30 and J is TRBJ1-3, with TRBD1 matching over 7 bases. The V gene end was trimmed by 2 bases and the J gene end by 4 bases; junction bases not matched to a gene: 2. CDR1 GTSNPN and CDR2 SVGIG come from the germline V gene (reference sequence). The CDR3 is 13 amino acids. The CDR3 sequence: CAWSTGVGNTIYF. The CDR3 nucleotides read TGTGCCTGGAGTACAGGGGTCGGAAACACCATATATTTT.

J is TRBJ2-5 and V is TRBV5-8; 9 bases agree with TRBD1. CDR3 length equals 15 residues. V dropped 0 bases and J dropped 4; count of bases not matched to a gene: 4. The V gene's germline CDR1 is SGHTS and CDR2 YDEGEE. The CDR3 bases are TGTGCCAGCAGCTTGGTGGGACAGGGTCGAGAGACCCAGTACTTC. As protein: CASSLVGQGRETQYF.

This clone was counted a single time. The J gene is TRBJ1-2, the V gene TRBV19; D unresolved. Germline lookup yields CDR1 LNHDA and CDR2 SQIVND (reference sequence). The CDR3 length is 14 residues. V was pared by 6 bases and J by 2 bases, with 13 bases between. CDR3 amino acids: CASSRQWRNYGYTF. CDR3 in DNA: TGTGCCAGTAGCCGACAATGGAGGAACTATGGCTACACCTTC.